This TCR beta chain originates from a study of OX40 agonist ivuxolimab in advanced cancers. Produced via immunoSEQ multiplex PCR; TCRdb's table is partial and in-frame only. Here the sample spans 65,000 to 95,000 clones, roughly 80% being singletons. The germline V gene has CDR1 ENHRY and CDR2 SYGVKD. Trimming shortened V by 2 bases and J by 10 bases, and 14 bases separated the two germline ends. The CDR3 runs 13 residues. This clone appeared a few times. The receptor's source is an adult with an advanced solid tumor such as melanoma, head and neck, liver or kidney cancer. The J gene is TRBJ1-2, the V gene TRBV10-3, with D tentatively TRBD1 (5 bases). Sequenced here: CD4+ or CD8+ T cells sorted from blood, sampled in a trial of the OX40 agonist ivuxolimab. The CDR3 spells CAISEQGGGDYTF. The CDR3 nucleotides are TGTGCCATCAGTGAGCAGGGAGGAGGTGACTACACCTTC.